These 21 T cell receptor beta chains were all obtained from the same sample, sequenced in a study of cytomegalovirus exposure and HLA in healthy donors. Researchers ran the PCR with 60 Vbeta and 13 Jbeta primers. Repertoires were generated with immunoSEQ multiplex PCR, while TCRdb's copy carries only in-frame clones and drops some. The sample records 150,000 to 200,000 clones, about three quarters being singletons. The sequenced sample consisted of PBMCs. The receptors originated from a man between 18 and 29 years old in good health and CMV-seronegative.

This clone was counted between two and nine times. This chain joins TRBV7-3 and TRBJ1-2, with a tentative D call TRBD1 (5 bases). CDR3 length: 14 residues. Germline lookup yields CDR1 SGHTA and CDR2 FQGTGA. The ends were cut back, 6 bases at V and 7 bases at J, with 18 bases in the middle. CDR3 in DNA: TGTGCCAGCAGTCAAATCCCAGGGACTGCTGGCTACACCTTC. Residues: CASSQIPGTAGYTF.

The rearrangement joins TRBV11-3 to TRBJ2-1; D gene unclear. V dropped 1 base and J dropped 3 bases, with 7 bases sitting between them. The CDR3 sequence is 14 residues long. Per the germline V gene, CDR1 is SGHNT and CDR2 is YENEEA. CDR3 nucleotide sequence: TGTGCCAGCAGCTTAGGTCGCTACTACAATGAGCAGTTCTTC. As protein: CASSLGRYYNEQFF.

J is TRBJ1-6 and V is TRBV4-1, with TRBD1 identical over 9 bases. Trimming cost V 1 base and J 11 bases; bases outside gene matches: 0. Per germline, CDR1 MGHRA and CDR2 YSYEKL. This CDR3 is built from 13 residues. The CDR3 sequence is CASSQGQGAPLHF. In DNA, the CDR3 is TGCGCCAGCAGCCAAGGACAGGGGGCACCCCTCCACTTT.

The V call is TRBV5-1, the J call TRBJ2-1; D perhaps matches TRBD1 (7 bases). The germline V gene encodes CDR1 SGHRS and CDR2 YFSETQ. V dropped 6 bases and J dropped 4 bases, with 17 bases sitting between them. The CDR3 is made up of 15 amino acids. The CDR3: CASTPAGTEYNEQFF. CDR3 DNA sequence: TGCGCCAGCACCCCGGCGGGGACAGAGTACAATGAGCAGTTCTTC.

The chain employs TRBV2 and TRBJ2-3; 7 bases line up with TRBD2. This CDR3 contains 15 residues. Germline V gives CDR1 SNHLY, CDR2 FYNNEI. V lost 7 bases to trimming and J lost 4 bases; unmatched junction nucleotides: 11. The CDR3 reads CASNPGGRKADTQYF. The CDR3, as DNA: TGTGCCAGCAACCCGGGCGGGAGAAAGGCAGATACGCAGTATTTT.

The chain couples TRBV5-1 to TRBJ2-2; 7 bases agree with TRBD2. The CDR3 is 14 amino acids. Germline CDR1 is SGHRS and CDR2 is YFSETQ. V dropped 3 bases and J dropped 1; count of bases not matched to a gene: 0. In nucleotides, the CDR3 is TGCGCCAGCAGCTGGGGGGGGAACACCGGGGAGCTGTTTTTT. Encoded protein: CASSWGGNTGELFF.

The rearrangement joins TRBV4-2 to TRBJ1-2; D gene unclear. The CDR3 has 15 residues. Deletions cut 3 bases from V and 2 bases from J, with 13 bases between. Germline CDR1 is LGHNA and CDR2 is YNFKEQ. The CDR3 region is CASSHDGTVNYGYTF. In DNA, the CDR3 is TGTGCCAGCAGCCATGATGGAACAGTCAACTATGGCTACACCTTC.

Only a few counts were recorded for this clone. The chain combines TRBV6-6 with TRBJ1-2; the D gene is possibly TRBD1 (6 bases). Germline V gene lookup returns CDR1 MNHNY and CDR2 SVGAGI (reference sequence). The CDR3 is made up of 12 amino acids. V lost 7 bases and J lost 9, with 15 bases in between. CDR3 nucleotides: TGTGCCAGCACTCAGGGGAGCCAAAGCTACACCTTC. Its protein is CASTQGSQSYTF.

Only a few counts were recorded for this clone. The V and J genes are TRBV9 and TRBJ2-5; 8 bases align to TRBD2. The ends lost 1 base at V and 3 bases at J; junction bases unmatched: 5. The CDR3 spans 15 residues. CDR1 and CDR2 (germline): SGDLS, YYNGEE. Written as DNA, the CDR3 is TGTGCCAGCAGCGTAAGTTGGCGGGGGGAAGAGACCCAGTACTTC. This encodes CASSVSWRGEETQYF. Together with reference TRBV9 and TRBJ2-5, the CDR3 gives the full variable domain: DSGVTQTPKHLITATGQRVTLRCSPRSGDLSVYWYQQSLDQGLQFLIQYYNGEERAKGNILERFSAQQFPDLHSELNLSSLELGDSALYFCASSVSWRGEETQYFGPGTRLLVL.

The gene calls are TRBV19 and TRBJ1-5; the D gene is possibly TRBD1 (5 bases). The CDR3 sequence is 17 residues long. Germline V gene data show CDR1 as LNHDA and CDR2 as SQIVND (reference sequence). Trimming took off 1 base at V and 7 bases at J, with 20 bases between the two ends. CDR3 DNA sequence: TGTGCCAGTAGTATAGGACGTAGACAGCCCATGACCCAGCCCCAGCATTTT. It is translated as CASSIGRRQPMTQPQHF.

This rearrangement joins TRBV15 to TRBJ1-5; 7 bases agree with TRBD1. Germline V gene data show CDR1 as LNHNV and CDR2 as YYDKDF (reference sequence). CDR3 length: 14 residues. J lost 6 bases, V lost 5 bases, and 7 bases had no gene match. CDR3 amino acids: CATSLTGAGQPQHF. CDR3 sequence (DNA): TGTGCCACCAGCTTAACAGGGGCCGGTCAGCCCCAGCATTTT. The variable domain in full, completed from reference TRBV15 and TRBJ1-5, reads DAMVIQNPRYQVTQFGKPVTLSCSQTLNHNVMYWYQQKSSQAPKLLFHYYDKDFNNEADTPDNFQSRRPNTSFCFLDIRSPGLGDTAMYLCATSLTGAGQPQHFGDGTRLSIL.

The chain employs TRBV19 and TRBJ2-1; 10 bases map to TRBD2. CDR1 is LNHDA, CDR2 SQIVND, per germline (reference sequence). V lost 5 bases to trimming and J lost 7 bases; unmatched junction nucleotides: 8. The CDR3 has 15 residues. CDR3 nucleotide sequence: TGTGCCAGTAGTCGCTTGGTAGCGGGGGGAAATGAGCAGTTCTTC. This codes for CASSRLVAGGNEQFF.

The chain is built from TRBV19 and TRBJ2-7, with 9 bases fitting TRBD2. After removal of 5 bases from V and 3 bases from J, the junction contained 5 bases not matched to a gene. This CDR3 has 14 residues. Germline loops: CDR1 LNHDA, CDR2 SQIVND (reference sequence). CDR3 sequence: CASSVSGRIYEQYF. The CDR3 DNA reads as TGTGCCAGTAGTGTTAGCGGGAGAATCTACGAGCAGTACTTC.

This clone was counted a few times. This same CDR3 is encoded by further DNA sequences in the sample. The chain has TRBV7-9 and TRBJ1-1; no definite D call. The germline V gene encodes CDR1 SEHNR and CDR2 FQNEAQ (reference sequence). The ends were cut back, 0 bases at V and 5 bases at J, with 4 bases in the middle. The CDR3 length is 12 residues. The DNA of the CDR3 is TGTGCCAGCAGCTTAGCCGGGACTGAAGCTTTCTTT. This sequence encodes CASSLAGTEAFF.

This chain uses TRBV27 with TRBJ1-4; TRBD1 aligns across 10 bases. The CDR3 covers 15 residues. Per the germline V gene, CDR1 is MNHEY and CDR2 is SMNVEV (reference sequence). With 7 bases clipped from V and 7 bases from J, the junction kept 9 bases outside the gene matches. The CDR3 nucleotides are TGTGCCAGCATGTTCGACAGGGGGCTAGGTGAAAAACTGTTTTTT. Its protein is CASMFDRGLGEKLFF.

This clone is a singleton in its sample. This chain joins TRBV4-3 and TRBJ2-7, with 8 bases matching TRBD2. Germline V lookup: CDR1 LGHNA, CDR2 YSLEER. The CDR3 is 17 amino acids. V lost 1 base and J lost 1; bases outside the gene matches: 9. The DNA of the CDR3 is TGCGCCAGCAGCCAAGGGGTCGGAACTAGCGGATCCTACGAGCAGTACTTC. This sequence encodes CASSQGVGTSGSYEQYF.

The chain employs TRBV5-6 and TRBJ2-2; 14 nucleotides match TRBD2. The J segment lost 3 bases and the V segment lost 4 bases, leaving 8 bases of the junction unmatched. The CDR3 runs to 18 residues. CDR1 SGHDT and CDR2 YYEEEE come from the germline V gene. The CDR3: CASSARLAGGPYTGELFF. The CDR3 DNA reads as TGTGCCAGCAGCGCGAGACTAGCGGGGGGGCCTTACACCGGGGAGCTGTTTTTT. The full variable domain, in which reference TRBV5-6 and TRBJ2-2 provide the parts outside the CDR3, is DAGVTQSPTHLIKTRGQQVTLRCSPKSGHDTVSWYQQALGQGPQFIFQYYEEEERQRGNFPDRFSGHQFPNYSSELNVNALLLGDSALYLCASSARLAGGPYTGELFFGEGSRLTVL.

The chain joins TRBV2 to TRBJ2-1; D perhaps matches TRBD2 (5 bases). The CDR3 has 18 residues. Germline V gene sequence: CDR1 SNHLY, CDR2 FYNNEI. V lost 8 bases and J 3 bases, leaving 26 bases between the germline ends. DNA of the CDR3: TGTGCCAGCTCGAGGGAAGCCGTTGGAAATATGAACTACAATGAGCAGTTCTTC. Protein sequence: CASSREAVGNMNYNEQFF.

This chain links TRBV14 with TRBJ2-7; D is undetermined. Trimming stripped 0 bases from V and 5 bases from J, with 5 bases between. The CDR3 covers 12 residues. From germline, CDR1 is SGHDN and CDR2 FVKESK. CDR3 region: CASSQDTDEQYF. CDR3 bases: TGTGCCAGCAGCCAAGATACAGACGAGCAGTACTTC. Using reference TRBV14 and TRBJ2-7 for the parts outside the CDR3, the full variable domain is EAGVTQFPSHSVIEKGQTVTLRCDPISGHDNLYWYRRVMGKEIKFLLHFVKESKQDESGMPNNRFLAERTGGTYSTLKVQPAELEDSGVYFCASSQDTDEQYFGPGTRLTVT.

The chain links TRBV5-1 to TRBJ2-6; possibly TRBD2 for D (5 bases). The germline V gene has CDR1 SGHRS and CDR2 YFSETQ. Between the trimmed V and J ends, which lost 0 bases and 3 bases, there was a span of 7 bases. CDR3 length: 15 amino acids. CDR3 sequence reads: CASSLGEFGANVLTF. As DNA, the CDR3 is TGCGCCAGCAGCTTGGGGGAGTTTGGGGCCAACGTCCTGACTTTC.

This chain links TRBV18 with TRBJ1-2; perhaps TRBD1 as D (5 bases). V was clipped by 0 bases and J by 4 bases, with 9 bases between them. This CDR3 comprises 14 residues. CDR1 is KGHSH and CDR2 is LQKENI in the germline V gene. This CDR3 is CASSPPGQGYGYTF. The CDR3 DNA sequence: TGTGCCAGCTCACCACCTGGGCAGGGCTATGGCTACACCTTC.